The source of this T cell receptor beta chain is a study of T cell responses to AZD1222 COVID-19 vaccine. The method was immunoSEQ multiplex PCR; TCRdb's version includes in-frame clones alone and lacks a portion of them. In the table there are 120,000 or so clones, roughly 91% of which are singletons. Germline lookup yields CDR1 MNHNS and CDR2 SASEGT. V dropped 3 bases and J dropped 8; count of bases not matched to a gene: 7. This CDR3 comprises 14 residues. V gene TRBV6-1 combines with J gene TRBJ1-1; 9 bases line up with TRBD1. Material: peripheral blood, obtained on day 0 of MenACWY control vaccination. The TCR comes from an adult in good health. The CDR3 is CASSEPGQGKEAFF. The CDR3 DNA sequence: TGTGCCAGCAGTGAGCCGGGACAGGGAAAGGAAGCTTTCTTT.